A selection of T cell receptor beta chains follows, all from one sample in a study of T cell responses to AZD1222 COVID-19 vaccine. Using immunoSEQ multiplex PCR, the repertoire was profiled, and TCRdb retains in-frame clones only, with some absent. The sample contains fewer than 130,000 clones, around 90% of which appear only once. Sample: peripheral blood, taken on day 0 of AZD1222 vaccination. Receptors were obtained from an adult in good health. CDR3s include the opening cysteine and the closing phenylalanine or tryptophan. Each record gives: V gene, clone size, CDR3 length, D gene, J gene, CDR3 protein, CDR3 DNA. A D gene is named only where the DNA matches it firmly. Clone size appears in some rows only: once, few, many, or a class for an expanded clone.

>TRBV6-2/TRBV6-3|once|14|NA|TRBJ1-5
CASSYAGENQPQHF
TGTGCCAGCAGTTACGCAGGGGAAAATCAGCCCCAGCATTTT
>TRBV5-6|NA|15|TRBD2|TRBJ2-3
CASSLGLAGADTQYF
TGTGCCAGCAGCTTGGGACTAGCGGGAGCAGATACGCAGTATTTT
>TRBV6-7|NA|15|NA|TRBJ1-5
CASSYESEFNQPQHF
TGTGCCAGCAGTTATGAGTCAGAATTCAATCAGCCCCAGCATTTT
>TRBV19|NA|14|NA|TRBJ1-2
CASSSWGANYGYTF
TGTGCCAGTAGTTCTTGGGGGGCTAACTATGGCTACACCTTC
>TRBV30|once|12|NA|TRBJ1-3
CAWKRSGNTIYF
TGTGCCTGGAAGCGATCTGGAAACACCATATATTTT
>TRBV6-5|NA|14|TRBD1|TRBJ1-3
CASSSGTAGNTIYF
TGTGCCAGCAGTTCTGGGACAGCTGGAAACACCATATATTTT
>TRBV18|NA|13|TRBD1|TRBJ1-1
CASRQGPNTEAFF
TGTGCCAGCCGACAGGGCCCGAACACTGAAGCTTTCTTT
>TRBV18|NA|16|TRBD1|TRBJ1-4
CASSPLVQGAGEKLFF
TGTGCCAGCTCACCACTTGTACAGGGGGCTGGTGAAAAACTGTTTTTT
>TRBV3-1/TRBV3-2|NA|14|NA|TRBJ1-5
CASSPGLAGQPQHF
TGTGCCAGCAGCCCCGGCCTTGCGGGTCAGCCCCAGCATTTT
>TRBV10-1|NA|12|NA|TRBJ1-6
CASSDGNSPLHF
TGCGCCAGCAGCGACGGGAATTCACCCCTCCACTTT
>TRBV30|NA|13|NA|TRBJ2-7
CAWSVGGGNEQYF
TGTGCCTGGAGTGTAGGCGGAGGGAACGAGCAGTACTTC
>TRBV29-1|NA|10|NA|TRBJ1-1
CSVVWTEAFF
TGCAGCGTAGTATGGACTGAAGCTTTCTTT
>TRBV9|NA|15|NA|TRBJ1-2
CASSHSRPTNYGYTF
TGTGCCAGCAGCCACTCCAGACCCACTAACTATGGCTACACCTTC
>TRBV2|NA|15|TRBD1|TRBJ1-5
CASSPPGTGNQPQHF
TGTGCCAGCAGTCCACCCGGGACAGGCAATCAGCCCCAGCATTTT
>TRBV6-1|NA|13|NA|TRBJ1-2
CASSEGQPYGYTF
TGTGCCAGCAGTGAAGGACAGCCATATGGCTACACCTTC
>TRBV29-1|NA|12|NA|TRBJ1-5
CSAGGGGQPQHF
TGCAGCGCGGGAGGAGGCGGTCAGCCCCAGCATTTT
>TRBV27|NA|15|NA|TRBJ1-6
CASSLSGPPYSPLHF
TGTGCCAGCAGTTTATCCGGACCCCCCTATTCACCCCTCCACTTT
>TRBV11-2|NA|16|NA|TRBJ1-3
CASSLGTVISGNTIYF
TGTGCCAGCAGCTTAGGAACCGTAATCTCTGGAAACACCATATATTTT
>TRBV2|NA|13|NA|TRBJ1-1
CASSFKGGTEAFF
TGTGCCAGCAGCTTCAAGGGAGGCACTGAAGCTTTCTTT
>TRBV6-5|NA|14|TRBD1|TRBJ1-5
CASSSGAGGQPQHF
TGTGCCAGCAGTTCAGGGGCAGGGGGTCAGCCCCAGCATTTT
>TRBV20-1|NA|13|NA|TRBJ1-1
CSASLGGNTEAFF
TGCAGTGCTAGTCTGGGTGGGAACACTGAAGCTTTCTTT
>TRBV12-3/TRBV12-4|NA|13|NA|TRBJ1-6
CASSLTGRSPLHF
TGTGCCAGCAGTTTGACCGGAAGGTCACCCCTCCACTTT
>TRBV19|NA|14|NA|TRBJ1-3
CASRSKAAGNTIYF
TGTGCCAGTAGATCCAAAGCGGCGGGAAACACCATATATTTT
>TRBV25-1|once|14|NA|TRBJ2-7
CASSERGTQYEQYF
TGTGCCAGCAGTGAGAGGGGGACCCAATACGAGCAGTACTTC
>TRBV10-3|NA|13|NA|TRBJ2-7
CATNRDDSYEQYF
TGTGCCACAAACAGGGACGATTCCTACGAGCAGTACTTC
>TRBV6-5|NA|15|NA|TRBJ2-1
CASSLSTYSYNEQFF
TGTGCCAGCAGTTTAAGCACCTACTCCTACAATGAGCAGTTCTTC
>TRBV7-9|NA|13|TRBD1|TRBJ1-2
CASSQDRVYGYTF
TGTGCCAGCAGCCAAGACAGGGTATACGGCTACACCTTC
>TRBV6-5|NA|13|NA|TRBJ1-2
CASSSGGAYGYTF
TGTGCCAGCAGTTCTGGGGGGGCCTATGGCTACACCTTC
>TRBV9|NA|14|NA|TRBJ2-5
CASSSSSGTGTQYF
TGTGCCAGCAGTTCCTCTAGCGGGACAGGGACCCAGTACTTC
>TRBV9|NA|15|NA|TRBJ1-1
CASSVAAGRGSEAFF
TGTGCCAGCAGCGTAGCCGCCGGGAGGGGATCTGAAGCTTTCTTT
>TRBV29-1|NA|12|NA|TRBJ1-5
CSVEEQDQPQHF
TGCAGCGTTGAAGAGCAGGATCAGCCCCAGCATTTT
>TRBV7-8|NA|12|NA|TRBJ2-7
CASSLSGYEQYF
TGTGCCAGCAGCCTATCTGGCTACGAGCAGTACTTC
>TRBV3-1/TRBV3-2|NA|15|NA|TRBJ1-1
CASSPTALANTEAFF
TGTGCCAGCAGCCCTACCGCTCTGGCGAACACTGAAGCTTTCTTT
>TRBV7-8|NA|12|NA|TRBJ2-7
CASSLEWSEQYF
TGTGCCAGCAGCTTAGAGTGGTCCGAGCAGTACTTC
>TRBV28|NA|19|TRBD2|TRBJ2-1
CASSTPGTSGTERFNEQFF
TGTGCCAGCAGTACCCCCGGGACTAGCGGGACGGAGCGTTTTAATGAGCAGTTCTTC
>TRBV5-1|NA|13|NA|TRBJ1-5
CASSFGVNQPQHF
TGCGCCAGCAGCTTTGGAGTGAATCAGCCCCAGCATTTT
>TRBV24-1|NA|13|NA|TRBJ2-5
CATSEAGRETQYF
TGTGCCACCAGTGAGGCAGGGAGGGAGACCCAGTACTTC
>TRBV2|NA|12|NA|TRBJ2-3
CASSKGGNTQYF
TGTGCCAGCAGTAAGGGGGGGAATACGCAGTATTTT
>TRBV24-1|NA|13|NA|TRBJ1-5
CATSGRSNQPQHF
TGTGCCACCAGTGGACGGAGCAATCAGCCCCAGCATTTT
>TRBV5-8|NA|14|NA|TRBJ1-1
CASSPTVMNTEAFF
TGTGCCAGCAGCCCGACCGTGATGAACACTGAAGCTTTCTTT
>TRBV5-1|NA|15|TRBD1|TRBJ1-2
CASSFRQGVHYGYTF
TGCGCCAGCAGCTTCCGCCAGGGGGTCCACTATGGCTACACCTTC
>TRBV30|NA|15|NA|TRBJ1-1
CAWSVWVGPNTEAFF
TGTGCCTGGAGTGTATGGGTAGGGCCGAACACTGAAGCTTTCTTT
>TRBV30|once|15|TRBD2|TRBJ2-3
CAWSRGTSGGGPQYF
TGTGCCTGGTCCCGAGGGACTAGCGGGGGGGGCCCGCAGTATTTT
>TRBV6-6|NA|15|NA|TRBJ1-1
CASSYPANTNTEAFF
TGTGCCAGCAGTTACCCCGCGAATACGAACACTGAAGCTTTCTTT
>TRBV10-1|NA|12|NA|TRBJ2-5
CASSRGGETQYF
TGCGCCAGCAGCAGGGGAGGCGAGACCCAGTACTTC
>TRBV21-1|NA|17|NA|TRBJ2-7
CASKNGLAGGRSFEQYF
TGTGCCAGCAAAAACGGACTAGCGGGAGGGCGTTCTTTTGAGCAGTACTTC
>TRBV15|few|15|NA|TRBJ1-1
CATSRDRSGGTEAFF
TGTGCCACCAGCAGAGATAGGTCGGGGGGCACTGAAGCTTTCTTT
>TRBV4-1|once|14|NA|TRBJ1-1
CASGIRGSATEAFF
TGCGCCAGCGGTATTAGGGGGTCGGCAACTGAAGCTTTCTTT